This entry is about one TCR beta chain. Its antigen remains unknown. The investigators reverse transcribed all of the isolated RNA, so they sequenced expressed TCRB transcripts. Produced via immunoSEQ multiplex PCR; TCRdb's table is partial and in-frame only. The sample holds around 180,000 clones, approximately 8.1% seen once. This entry comes from a study of beta chain features in type 1 diabetes. Study observations and caveats: VDJ junctions in type 1 diabetes patients carried more deletions and fewer insertions. Significant though moderate, a shortening of TCRB CDR3s appeared in all four CD4+ subsets of Type 1 diabetes patients. Overrepresentation of cells with high TCR expression could result from cDNA sequencing.

Every single donor gave one heparinised blood draw, and these averaged about 120 mL. Via CD45RO/CCR7/CD25/CD127/CD95/CD27, cells of the CD4+ naive, central memory, regulatory and stem cell-like memory subsets were sorted. Sequencing was carried out using central memory CD4+ T cells from blood. The sequence was collected from a young man with type 1 diabetes.

CDR3 loop: CASQPGQGKPGANVLTF. The CDR3 DNA is TGTGCCAGCCAACCGGGACAGGGTAAACCCGGGGCCAACGTCCTGACTTTC. The rearrangement joins TRBV18 to TRBJ2-6, with TRBD1 identical over 9 bases. After removal of 8 bases from V and 4 bases from J, the junction contained 12 bases not matched to a gene. Germline assignment: CDR1 KGHSH and CDR2 LQKENI. This CDR3 is 17 amino acids long.